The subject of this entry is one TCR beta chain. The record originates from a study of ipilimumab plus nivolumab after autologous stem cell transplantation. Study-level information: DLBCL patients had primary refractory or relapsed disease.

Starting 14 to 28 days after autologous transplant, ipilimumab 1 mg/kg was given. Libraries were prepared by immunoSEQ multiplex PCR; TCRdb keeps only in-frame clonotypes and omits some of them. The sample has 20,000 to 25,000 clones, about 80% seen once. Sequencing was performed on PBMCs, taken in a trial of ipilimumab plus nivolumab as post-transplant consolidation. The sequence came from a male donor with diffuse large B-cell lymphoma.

In DNA form, the CDR3 reads TGTGCCAGCAGCTTTCCTAGCGGGGGCCCGAAGTATTTT. Translated, it gives CASSFPSGGPKYF. V usage is TRBV7-2 and J usage is TRBJ2-3; 10 bases are a match to TRBD2. V shed 3 bases and J 13 bases; nucleotides not matched to a gene: 7. The CDR3 sequence is 13 residues long. CDR1 is SGHTA, CDR2 FQGNSA, per germline.